This TCR beta chain emerged from a study of blood T cell repertoires in COVID-19. In the study overall: Specimens from acute and convalescent COVID-19 originated in the United States, Italy and Spain. Nucleic acid was either cDNA or gDNA, and it came from T cells, B-cell-depleted T cells, or PBMCs.

Trimming removed 4 bases from V and 0 bases from J, with 4 bases in between. The CDR3 totals 12 residues. Germline V CDR1 and CDR2: SQVTM, ANQGSEA. Per the authors' pipeline: From reference gene primer amplification, estimates of nucleated cell counts were derived. Here immunoSEQ multiplex PCR was the method, and the copy in TCRdb shows in-frame clones only, minus some. V, J and clone size derive from that table, while D and trimming were established from the DNA sequence. Here the sample spans 150,000 to 200,000 clones, around 87% being singletons. This clonotype was obtained from a man aged 18 to 29 with acute or convalescent COVID-19. Specimen: peripheral blood. The V call is TRBV29-1, the J call TRBJ1-5; D is undetermined. CDR3 loop: CSVAVSNQPQHF. The CDR3 nucleotides read TGCAGCGTTGCTGTTAGCAATCAGCCCCAGCATTTT.